This passage covers 7 T cell receptor beta chains from one sample sequenced in a study of T cells in Graves' hyperthyroidism and ophthalmopathy. The investigators amplified TCR beta CDR3 regions from RNA transcripts. When the TCR CDR3 underwent first-round RT-PCR, the HTBI primer set was used. TCRdb itself ran the multiplex PCR reads through MiXCR, one entry per CDR3 protein. The table lists some 460,000 distinct CDR3 sequences, 15% to 19% of them singletons. Sequencing was performed on blood. Receptors were obtained from a woman aged 18 to 35 with Graves' hyperthyroidism.

This clonotype appeared many times. This chain connects TRBV27 to TRBJ1-2; no clear D gene. The CDR3 is 15 amino acids. Germline-derived CDR1 and CDR2 are MNHEY and SMNVEV (reference sequence). Trimming pared 0 bases from V and 7 bases from J, leaving 15 bases between. The CDR3 DNA sequence: TGTGCCAGCAGTTTATCCCCCTCAGAGGTTGGTGGCTACACCTTC. Its translation is CASSLSPSEVGGYTF.

There are many counts of this clonotype. V gene TRBV4-1 combines with J gene TRBJ2-1, with 9 bases identical to TRBD2. Trimming at V came to 1 base and at J to 4 bases, leaving 2 bases not matched to a gene. The CDR3 length is 15 residues. Germline CDR1 reads MGHRA; CDR2 reads YSYEKL. This CDR3 reads CASSQATSGYNEQFF. CDR3 nucleotide sequence: TGCGCCAGCAGCCAAGCGACTAGCGGTTACAATGAGCAGTTCTTC.

A few counts support this clonotype. The rearrangement joins TRBV10-3 to TRBJ1-1, with a possible D match to TRBD1 (6 bases). From germline, CDR1 is ENHRY and CDR2 SYGVKD. The CDR3 has 13 amino acids. The V end was cut by 3 bases, the J end by 7 bases, with 12 bases between. The CDR3 spells CAISETGMGEAFF. DNA for the CDR3: TGTGCCATCAGTGAAACAGGGATGGGTGAAGCTTTCTTT.

This clonotype appeared many times. V gene TRBV28 combines with J gene TRBJ1-1; no firm D call. V lost 1 base to trimming and J lost 10 bases, with 4 bases between them. This CDR3 is 10 amino acids long. Germline-derived CDR1 and CDR2 are MDHEN and SYDVKM. This chain's CDR3 is CASSLFPAFF. DNA for the CDR3: TGTGCCAGCAGTTTATTCCCAGCTTTCTTT.

This clonotype was detected many times. This chain connects TRBV28 to TRBJ1-2; no clear D. Germline CDR1 is MDHEN and CDR2 is SYDVKM. CDR3 length equals 11 residues. V lost 3 bases and J lost 4, with 3 bases in between. CDR3 region: CASSFFYGYTF. The CDR3 region has the DNA TGTGCCAGCAGTTTCTTCTATGGCTACACCTTC.

This clonotype occurred many times. Germline and junction disagree at one end, which may indicate a read error. The chain has TRBV7-7 and TRBJ2-5; 9 nucleotides line up with TRBD1. The CDR3 contains 15 residues. Germline CDR1 and CDR2: SSHAT and FNYEAQ (reference sequence). The CDR3 region is CASSQTGGKEETQYF. CDR3 coding DNA: TGTGCTAGCAGCCAGACAGGGGGGAAGGAAGAGACCCAGTACTTC.

This clonotype occurred many times. This sequence joins TRBV7-2 and TRBJ1-3; tentative D call: TRBD1 (6 bases). Trimming removed 4 bases at V and 0 bases at J, with 13 bases between. This CDR3 has 16 residues. Germline loops: CDR1 SGHTA, CDR2 FQGNSA. The CDR3, as DNA: TGTGCCAGCAGCTGGAGACAGGCTGCCTCTGGAAACACCATATATTTT. Its translation: CASSWRQAASGNTIYF. Looking up the rest from reference TRBV7-2 and TRBJ1-3 gives the full variable domain: GAGVSQSPSNKVTEKGKDVELRCDPISGHTALYWYRQSLGQGLEFLIYFQGNSAPDKSGLPSDRFSAERTGGSVSTLTIQRTQQEDSAVYLCASSWRQAASGNTIYFGEGSWLTVV.